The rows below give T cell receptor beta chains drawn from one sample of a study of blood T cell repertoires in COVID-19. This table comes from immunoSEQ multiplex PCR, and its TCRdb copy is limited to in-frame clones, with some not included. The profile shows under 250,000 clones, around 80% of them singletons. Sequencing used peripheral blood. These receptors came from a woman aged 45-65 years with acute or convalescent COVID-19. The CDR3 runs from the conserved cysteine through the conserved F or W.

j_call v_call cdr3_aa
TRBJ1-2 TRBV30 CAWRKLQGVYGYTF
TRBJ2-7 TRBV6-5 CASSYSALSRSEQYF
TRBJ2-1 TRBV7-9 CASSLVINEQFF
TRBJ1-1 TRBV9 CASSLNWESEAFF
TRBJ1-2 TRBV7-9 CASSTQGWEGYTF
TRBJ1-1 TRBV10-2 CASSGLGTGNTEAFF
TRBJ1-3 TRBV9 CASSVAQGHSGNTIYF
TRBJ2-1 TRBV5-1 CASSLDSLLAEGEQFF
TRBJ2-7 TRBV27 CASSPQGANAEQYF
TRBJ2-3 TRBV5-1 CASRTGTVSTDTQYF
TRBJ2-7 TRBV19 CASSKGKGLAGFYEQYF
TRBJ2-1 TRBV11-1 CASSLARTTSYNEQFF
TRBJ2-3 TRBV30 CAWSYFRDTQYF
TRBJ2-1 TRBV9 CASSVALAGQDPRQFF
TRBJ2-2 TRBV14 CASSQVRTGELFF
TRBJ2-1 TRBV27 CASSLEGALYNEQFF
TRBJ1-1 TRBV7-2 CASSLAIAGEAEAFF
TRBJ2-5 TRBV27 CASSLSYGTGKTQYF
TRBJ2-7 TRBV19 CASSMWGRDHEQYF
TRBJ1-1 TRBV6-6 CASSFRGPDTEAFF
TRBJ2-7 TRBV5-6 CASSLARGKVNEQYF
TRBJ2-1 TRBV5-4 CASSPGTSGRKNNEQFF
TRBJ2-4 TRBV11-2 CASSVGQGKNIQYF
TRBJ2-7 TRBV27 CASNTGGSSYEQYF
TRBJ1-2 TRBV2 CASSEGRDRDTYGYTF
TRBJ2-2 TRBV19 CASSIDAGGLAGELFF
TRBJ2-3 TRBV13 CASSYGTSTDTQYF
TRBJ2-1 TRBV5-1 CASSSHRGLYNEQFF
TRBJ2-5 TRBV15 CATSRGRAQETQYF
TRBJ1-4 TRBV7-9 CASSLAAAREEKLFF
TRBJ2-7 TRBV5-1 CASSLEWASGSSYEQYF
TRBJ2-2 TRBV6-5 CASSLRTESTGELFF
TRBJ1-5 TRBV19 CASSIRFNPIQPQHF
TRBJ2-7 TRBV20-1 CSAGGSYEQYF
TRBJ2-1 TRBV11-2 CASSLGRREQFF
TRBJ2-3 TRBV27 CASSLSRASEWTDTQYF
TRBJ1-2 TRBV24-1 CATSDSTLGGAYGYTF
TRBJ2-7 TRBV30 CAWSVSAGDYEQYF
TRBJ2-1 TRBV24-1 CATSDLWDLGQGSNEQFF
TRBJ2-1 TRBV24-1 CATSDPREVSSYNEQFF
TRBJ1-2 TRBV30 CAWSVLGIGYTF
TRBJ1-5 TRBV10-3 CATAGTGDAQPQHF
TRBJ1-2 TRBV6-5 CASSRPGQAAGYTF
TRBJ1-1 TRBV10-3 CAISDWEGNTEAFF
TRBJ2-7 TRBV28 CASRPPGQTYEQYF
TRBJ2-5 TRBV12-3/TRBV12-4 CASSRGGTQYF
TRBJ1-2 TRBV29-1 CSVALTGTDGYTF
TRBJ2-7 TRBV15 CATSRGWDRGLYEQYF
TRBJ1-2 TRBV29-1 CSVEVPNRVINYGYTF
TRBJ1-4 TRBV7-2 CASSPGGQGYEKLFF
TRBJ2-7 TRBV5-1 CASSMLSGSIYEQYF
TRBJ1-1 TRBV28 CASSYKDRAFRNTEAFF
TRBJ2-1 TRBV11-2 CASQHLGNEQFF
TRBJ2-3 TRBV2 CASGLAGESDTQYF
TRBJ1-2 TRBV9 CASSVDQITNYGYTF
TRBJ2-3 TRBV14 CASSQVDSPGDTQYF
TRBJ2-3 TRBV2 CASGGSGRGYDTQYF
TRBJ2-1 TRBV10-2 CASSTRDNYNEQFF
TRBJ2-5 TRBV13 CASSSRGTDLGETQYF
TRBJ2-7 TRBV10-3 CAISGKTSGSEQYF